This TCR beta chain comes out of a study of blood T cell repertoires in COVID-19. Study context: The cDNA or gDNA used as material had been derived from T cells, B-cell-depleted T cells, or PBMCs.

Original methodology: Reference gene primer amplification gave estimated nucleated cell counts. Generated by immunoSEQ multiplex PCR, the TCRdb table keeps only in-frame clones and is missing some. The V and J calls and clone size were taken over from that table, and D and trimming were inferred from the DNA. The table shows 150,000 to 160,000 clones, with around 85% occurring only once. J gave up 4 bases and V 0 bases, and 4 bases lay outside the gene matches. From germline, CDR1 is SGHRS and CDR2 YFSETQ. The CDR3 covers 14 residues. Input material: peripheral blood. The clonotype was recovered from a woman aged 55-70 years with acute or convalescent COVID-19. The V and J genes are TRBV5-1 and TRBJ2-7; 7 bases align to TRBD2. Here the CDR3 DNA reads TGCGCCAGCAGCTTGGCGGGCGGGGGATACGAGCAGTACTTC. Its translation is CASSLAGGGYEQYF.